This T cell receptor beta chain was found in a study of T cells in Graves' hyperthyroidism and ophthalmopathy. Study-wide points: Blood shared most expanded thyroid clonotypes above 0.001.

Amplified regions were TCR beta CDR3 sequences from RNA transcripts. TCR CDR3 underwent first-round RT-PCR with the HTBI primer set. TCRdb ran MiXCR on the multiplex PCR reads and lists one entry per CDR3 protein. The sample consists of approximately 520,000 distinct CDR3 sequences, approximately 25% of them appearing once. This clonotype was counted at least ten times. As yet, its antigen is unknown. Each diagnosis drew on symptoms, thyroxine, TRAb, thyroid ultrasound and orbital computed tomography findings. Between the trimmed V and J ends, which lost 4 bases and 3 bases, there was a span of 16 bases. The germline V gene has CDR1 DFQATT and CDR2 SNEGSKA (reference sequence). The CDR3 loop spans 14 amino acids.

The gene calls are TRBV20-1 and TRBJ2-7, with D perhaps matching TRBD1 (5 bases). The source is a woman aged 25-40 years with Graves' ophthalmopathy. The sequenced sample was blood. DNA for the CDR3: TGCAGTGCTATTTCGCTCCAGGGTGTCTACGAGCAGTACTTC. Its protein product is CSAISLQGVYEQYF.